These 5 T cell receptor beta chains were all obtained from the same sample, sequenced in a study of T cells in Graves' hyperthyroidism and ophthalmopathy. Template material for amplifying TCR beta CDR3 regions consisted of RNA transcripts. A set of HTBI primers served as the primers for a first-round RT-PCR of the TCR CDR3. TCRdb re-derived calls from the multiplex PCR reads in MiXCR, one entry per CDR3 protein. The sample yields about 480,000 distinct CDR3 sequences, under 15% seen once. Sequencing was done on a sample of blood. These receptors originate from a young woman with Graves' hyperthyroidism.

This clonotype has a count of ten or more. This sequence joins TRBV2 and TRBJ1-4; 8 nucleotides match TRBD1. V was pared by 9 bases and J by 7 bases, with 10 bases of the junction left unmatched. The germline gives CDR1 SNHLY, CDR2 FYNNEI. CDR3 length: 14 residues. The CDR3 protein is CASHSGTGVEKLFF. CDR3 bases: TGTGCCAGTCATTCCGGGACAGGAGTTGAAAAACTGTTTTTT.

This clonotype was counted only a few times. The rearrangement joins TRBV11-2 to TRBJ1-5; TRBD1 might be the D (5 bases). This CDR3 contains 16 residues. Germline values: CDR1 SGHAT, CDR2 FQNNGV. Trimming shortened V by 4 bases and J by 0 bases, and 13 bases separated the two germline ends. In DNA form, the CDR3 reads TGTGCCAGCAGCTCCGGGGACGGGATTAGCAATCAGCCCCAGCATTTT. It is translated as CASSSGDGISNQPQHF. Together with reference TRBV11-2 and TRBJ1-5, the CDR3 gives the full variable domain: EAGVAQSPRYKIIEKRQSVAFWCNPISGHATLYWYQQILGQGPKLLIQFQNNGVVDDSQLPKDRFSAERLKGVDSTLKIQPAKLEDSAVYLCASSSGDGISNQPQHFGDGTRLSIL.

The chain carries TRBV7-9 and TRBJ2-2, with 13 nucleotides matching TRBD2. The CDR3 length is 18 residues. The ends lost 5 bases at V and 5 bases at J; junction bases unmatched: 11. Germline CDR1 is SEHNR and CDR2 is FQNEAQ (reference sequence). CDR3 amino acids: CASSPGLAGRIGTGELFF. The CDR3 DNA is TGTGCCAGCAGCCCGGGACTAGCGGGAAGGATTGGGACCGGGGAGCTGTTTTTT.

This clonotype was observed at least ten times. The rearrangement uses TRBV11-3 and TRBJ1-3; no clear D. The CDR3 has 16 amino acids. CDR1 and CDR2 from the germline V gene are SGHNT and YENEEA. Trimming stripped 3 bases from V and 2 bases from J, with 14 bases between. The CDR3 spells CASSFGEASAGNTIYF. CDR3 nucleotides: TGTGCCAGCAGCTTCGGGGAAGCATCTGCTGGAAACACCATATATTTT.

This clonotype was counted at least ten times. This chain uses TRBV11-2 with TRBJ1-3, with no clear D. CDR1 is SGHAT, CDR2 FQNNGV, per germline. The CDR3 sequence is 13 residues long. Trimming pared 5 bases from V and 6 bases from J, leaving 11 bases between. CDR3 in amino acids: CASSGTNLNTIYF. The CDR3 nucleotides read TGTGCCAGCAGCGGAACCAATTTAAACACCATATATTTT.